The sequence of this T cell receptor (beta chain) was determined in a study of blood T cell repertoires in COVID-19 (dated by TCRdb to 2018 to 2020). In the study overall: Collaborator samples came from the United States, Italy and Spain and covered acute and convalescent phases of COVID-19. The repertoires were released in a freely available public database intended as a resource for research on the immune response to SARS-CoV-2. Deeply sampled blood TCRbeta repertoires from subjects exposed to, actively infected with, or recovered from COVID-19 were included in the dataset. Where available, HLA class I and class II types were obtained from metadata supplied by the sample provider rather than from assay-based typing. Samples came from the ongoing ImmuneRACE study (first 160 participants) plus 1,254 subjects from 6 global collaborators. Sample metadata almost always included a de-identified subject ID, COVID-19 status, age in years and sex. The material from the prospective study consisted of cDNA or gDNA derived from T cells, B-cell-depleted T cells, or PBMCs. Findings and caveats that apply to the study as a whole: The quantity of clinical and demographic metadata differed by source and by participant and was supplied without curation.

TCRbeta CDR3 regions were amplified from genomic DNA using the immunoSEQ Assay, a bias-controlled multiplex PCR. Turning to the authors' computational methods: The number of nucleated cells in each sample was estimated from the amplification of reference gene primers within the assay. To quantify the absolute abundance of each unique TCRbeta CDR3 rearrangement, sequence reads were collapsed and filtered. For each sample, productive Simpson clonality was calculated as the square root of Simpson's diversity index across productive rearrangements. This is the immuneACCESS table as TCRdb keeps it, with only in-frame sequences that have V and J called. A part of the clones is gone; compared with another copy, unresolved V genes explain less than half, and the rest is unexplained. The D gene and trimming were derived from the DNA, and the V and J assignments and clone size from that table. Recorded for this sample are fewer than 35,000 clones; 82% of them occurred a single time. Around 1.8% of the sample comes from the top ten.

Collaborating institutions collected whole blood in K2EDTA tubes following their own protocols. Collaborator samples were shipped for TCRbeta analysis as frozen whole blood, isolated PBMCs, or DNA extracted from either sample type. The germline V gene (reference sequence) provides CDR1 LNHDA and CDR2 SQIVND. V loses 5 bases of germline sequence and J loses 14 bases, and the interval between the two ends is 16 bases. The CDR3 covers 13 residues, taking in both the cysteine and the phenylalanine. The retained sequence is limited to the CDR3, 39 bases, with the frame set at the first base. Details on this clone: There is no known antigen for this receptor. No much larger clone exists at a distance of one base, and base qualities are not known.

Recombination linked TRBV19 to TRBJ1-6; the D gene is possibly TRBD1, with 6 bases matching. The sequenced sample consisted of peripheral blood. This receptor was obtained from a man older than 75 with active or convalescent COVID-19. The encoded CDR3 is CASSPRTRGALHF. The nucleotide sequence is TGTGCCAGTAGTCCCCGGACTAGGGGGGCCCTCCACTTT. With the rest looked up from the reference TRBV19 and TRBJ1-6 genes rather than sequenced, the full variable domain is DGGITQSPKYLFRKEGQNVTLSCEQNLNHDAMYWYRQDPGQGLRLIYYSQIVNDFQKGDIAEGYSVSREKKESFPLTVTSAQKNPTAFYLCASSPRTRGALHFGNGTRLTVT.